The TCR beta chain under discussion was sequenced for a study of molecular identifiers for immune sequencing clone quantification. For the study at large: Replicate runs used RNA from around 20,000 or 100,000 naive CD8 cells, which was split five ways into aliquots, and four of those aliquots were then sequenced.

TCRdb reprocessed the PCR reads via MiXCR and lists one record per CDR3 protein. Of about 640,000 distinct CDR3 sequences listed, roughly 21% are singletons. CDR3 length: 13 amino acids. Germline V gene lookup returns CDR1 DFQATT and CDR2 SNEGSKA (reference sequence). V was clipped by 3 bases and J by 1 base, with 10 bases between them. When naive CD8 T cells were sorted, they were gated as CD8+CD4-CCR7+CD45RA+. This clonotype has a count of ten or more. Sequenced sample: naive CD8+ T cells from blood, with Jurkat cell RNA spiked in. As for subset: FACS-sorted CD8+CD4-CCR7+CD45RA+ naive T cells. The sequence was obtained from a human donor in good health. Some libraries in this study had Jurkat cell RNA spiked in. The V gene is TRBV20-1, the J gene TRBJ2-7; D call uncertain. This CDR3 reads CSARAIGSYEQYF. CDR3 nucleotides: TGCAGTGCTAGGGCTATTGGGTCCTACGAGCAGTACTTC.